This T cell receptor (beta chain) came from a study of PD-1 blockade in classical Hodgkin lymphoma (dated by TCRdb to the early 2020s). About the full investigation: Nivolumab dosing was 3 mg/kg intravenously every 2 weeks, continuing until either disease progression or unacceptable toxicity. The study used CyTOF and TCR beta sequencing to define a peripheral blood immune signature of response to PD-1 blockade in classical Hodgkin lymphoma. Overall study outcomes, separate from this receptor: Lower diversity was observed in patients in whom nivolumab was started less than 1 year after ASCT, and these patients were excluded from later analyses so that confounding by immune reconstitution would be avoided. Baseline TCR diversity was reported to be lower in newly diagnosed patients than in healthy donors and to be lower still in relapsed/refractory patients. A significant rise by C4D1 was seen in CD4+ but not CD8+ TCR diversity (p=0.0027 vs p=0.16), with the rise being most apparent in complete responders (p=0.02). The study was limited to a single clinical trial cohort, and causes of repertoire differences, possibly disease activity or prior therapy, remained undefined. Baseline diversity similar to that of newly diagnosed patients was observed in trial patients achieving complete response, whereas significantly lower diversity was observed in partial responders and progressors.

Counted from cysteine to phenylalanine, this CDR3 has 14 amino acids. Kept here is only the CDR3 DNA, which spans 42 bases and is read in frame from base 1. The junction shows trimming of 2 bases on V and 5 bases on J, plus 12 bases between the germline ends. The germline V gene provides CDR1 KGHSH and CDR2 LQKENI. The Qiagen DNeasy kit was used to extract genomic DNA from unsorted PBMCs and from the negatively selected CD4+ and CD8+ fractions. Using primers that anneal to V and J segments, immunoSEQ multiplex PCR amplified the TCR beta CDR3 regions. Amplification bias was minimized using a synthetic immune receptor repertoire, and residual bias was removed computationally after sequencing. For the original study's pipeline: Custom Python scripts were used to quantify repertoire diversity as the Shannon entropy index. The unsorted, CD4+ and CD8+ repertoires were each analyzed separately, with the exception of combined analyses, where CD4+ and CD8+ sequences were merged in silico. Clonal expansion was defined as a frequency increase of at least 2-fold after treatment compared with C1D1, and clones undetected at baseline were assigned a pseudocount of 0.5. Singleton clones were defined as clones with 0 or 1 copy at C1D1, and non-singleton clones were defined as clones with 2 or more copies. By matching protein sequences in sorted samples from the same patient, clones expanded in unsorted samples were annotated as CD4+, CD8+ or unknown. Diversity changes from C1D1 to C4D1 were tested in paired samples using Wilcoxon tests. Imported from immuneACCESS, the table was reduced by TCRdb to in-frame sequences with V and J called. These copies leave out some clones; in studies compared against another copy, an unresolved V gene accounts for under half, and the cause of the remainder is not known. The DNA was the basis for D and trimming; V, J and clone size are from that table. The sample table lists some 52,000 clones, about nine tenths of them with a count of one. The ten most abundant clones make up 6.5% to 8.5% of the sample.

The intended sense of this specimen's time point label: cycle 4 day 1 (C4D1), after less than 7 weeks of nivolumab. Relapse after autologous stem cell transplantation had occurred in all trial patients, and cohorts A, B and C were distinguished by prior brentuximab vedotin exposure. The trial cohort was composed of 55 to 65 patients with relapsed/refractory classical Hodgkin lymphoma, for whom complete response, partial response or progressive disease was recorded as best overall response. Trial patients were treated with single-agent nivolumab in the multi-cohort phase II CheckMate 205 trial. An independent review committee assessed best overall response by applying the 2007 International Working Group response criteria. Trial PBMCs were obtained immediately prior to nivolumab initiation (C1D1) and on therapy at cycle 2 day 1 and cycle 4 day 1. Peripheral blood was collected in 8 mL Vacutainer Cell Preparation Tubes, from which PBMCs were isolated by centrifugation and then cryopreserved.

Concerning this clone: Which antigen it targets is not known. The sample holds no much larger clone one base away, and base qualities are not on file.

The TCR comes from a human donor with classical Hodgkin lymphoma. Sequenced here: peripheral blood mononuclear cells (PBMCs), sampled before the fourth cycle of nivolumab. The chain joins TRBV18 to TRBJ2-5; the D region is possibly TRBD1 or TRBD2, each matching across 5 bases. The CDR3 corresponds to CASSPVGPGETQYF. The DNA is TGTGCCAGCTCACCAGTGGGACCGGGGGAGACCCAGTACTTC.